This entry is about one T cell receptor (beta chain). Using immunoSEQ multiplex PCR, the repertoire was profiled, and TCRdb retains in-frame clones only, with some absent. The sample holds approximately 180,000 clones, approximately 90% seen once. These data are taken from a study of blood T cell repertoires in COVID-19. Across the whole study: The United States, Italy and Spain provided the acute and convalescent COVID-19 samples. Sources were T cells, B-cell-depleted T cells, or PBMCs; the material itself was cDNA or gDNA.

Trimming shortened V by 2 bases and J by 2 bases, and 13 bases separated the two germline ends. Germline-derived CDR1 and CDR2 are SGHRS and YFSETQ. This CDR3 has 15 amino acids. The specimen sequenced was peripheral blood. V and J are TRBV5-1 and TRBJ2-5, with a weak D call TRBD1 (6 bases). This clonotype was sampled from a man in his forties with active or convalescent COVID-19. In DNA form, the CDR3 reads TGCGCCAGCAGCTTTTCGGGCAGGGGACAAGAGACCCAGTACTTC. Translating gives CASSFSGRGQETQYF.